The TCR beta chain described here comes from a study of blood T cell repertoires in COVID-19. Sequenced by immunoSEQ multiplex PCR; TCRdb stores in-frame clones only, minus some. Here the sample spans around 250,000 clones, 91% being singletons. Trimming shortened V by 5 bases and J by 7 bases, and 14 bases separated the two germline ends. Germline-derived CDR1 and CDR2 are SGHTA and FQGTGA. CDR3 size: 13 residues. The sequencing input was PBMCs or T cells enriched from blood (not recorded which). The rearrangement uses TRBV7-3 and TRBJ1-1; D possibly corresponds to TRBD1 (5 bases). The TCR sequence derives from a human donor in a cohort exposed to, infected with or recovered from COVID-19 (not recorded which). The donor label of this sample is uncertain. CDR3 coding DNA: TGTGCCAGCAGCCTGGGGGGGTCTGATGAAGCTTTCTTT. Residues: CASSLGGSDEAFF.